This paragraph reports one T cell receptor beta chain. Its antigen remains unidentified. The junction departs from germline at one end; a sequencing error may be responsible. This sample was taken from a study of cytomegalovirus exposure and HLA in healthy donors. The PCR contained 60 Vbeta and 13 Jbeta primers. TCRdb keeps only in-frame clones here, not all; method: immunoSEQ multiplex PCR. The sample holds about 120,000 clones; less than 85% are singletons and the top ten take 7.5% to 9.5%. Per the germline V gene, CDR1 is LGHNT and CDR2 is FRNRAP. The CDR3 has 12 amino acids. Overall study results and limits: As a later analysis showed, several of the most significant clusters appeared to be linked to common viral pathogens. A few of the chains that were CMV-associated were confirmed in vitro to be specific for CMV antigens. Cytomegalovirus association was listed for about 180 TCR beta chains.

The receptor was derived from a man under 40 in good health and CMV-seropositive. Sequencing was performed on PBMCs. The V and J genes are TRBV12-5 and TRBJ2-1; TRBD1 agrees at 8 bases. CDR3 DNA sequence: TGTGCTGGTGGTTGGACAGGGACTGAGCAGTTCTTC. Translating it yields CAGGWTGTEQFF.